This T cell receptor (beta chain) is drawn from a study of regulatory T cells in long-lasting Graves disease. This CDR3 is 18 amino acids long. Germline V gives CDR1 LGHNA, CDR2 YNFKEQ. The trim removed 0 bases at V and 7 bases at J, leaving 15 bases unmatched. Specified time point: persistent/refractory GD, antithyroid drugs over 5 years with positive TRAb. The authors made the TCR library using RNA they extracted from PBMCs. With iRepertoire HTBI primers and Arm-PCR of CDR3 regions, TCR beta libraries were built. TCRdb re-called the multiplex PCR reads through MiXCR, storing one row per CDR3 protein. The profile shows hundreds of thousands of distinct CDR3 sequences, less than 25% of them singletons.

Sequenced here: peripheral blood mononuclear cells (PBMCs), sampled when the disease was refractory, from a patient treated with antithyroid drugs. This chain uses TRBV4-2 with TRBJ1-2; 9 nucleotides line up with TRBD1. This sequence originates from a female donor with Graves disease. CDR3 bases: TGTGCCAGCAGCCAAGAGGCGGGACAGGGAACCTACCGACTTGGCTACACCTTC. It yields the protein CASSQEAGQGTYRLGYTF.